This T cell receptor (beta chain) came from a study of blood T cell repertoires in COVID-19. Study background: From the United States, Italy and Spain came samples of acute and convalescent COVID-19. In each case, the material was cDNA or gDNA derived from T cells, B-cell-depleted T cells, or PBMCs.

In the study's own analysis: Reference gene primer amplification in the assay estimated nucleated cell counts. Repertoires were generated with immunoSEQ multiplex PCR, while TCRdb's copy carries only in-frame clones and drops some. V, J and clone size are taken as reported in that table, and D and trimming were inferred from the DNA itself. The sample holds about 240,000 clones; 86% are singletons and the top ten take 6.2%. The CDR3 is 16 amino acids. Between the trimmed V and J ends, which lost 2 bases and 8 bases, there was a span of 16 bases. CDR1 and CDR2 (germline): MNHEY, SVGEGT. The TCR comes from a man between 60 and 75 years old with acute or convalescent COVID-19. The V and J genes are TRBV6-2 or TRBV6-3 and TRBJ1-6; weak D call: TRBD1 (6 bases). The material sequenced was peripheral blood. The CDR3: CASSYRNRVVDSPLHF. As DNA, the CDR3 is TGTGCCAGCAGTTACCGTAACAGGGTTGTGGATTCACCCCTCCACTTT.